A selection of T cell receptor beta chains follows, all from one sample in a study of response to subunit inactivated influenza vaccine. TCRdb passed the RT-PCR reads through MiXCR, listing each CDR3 protein once. The sample has about 830,000 distinct CDR3 sequences, around a sixth seen once; the top ten hold 11%. Specimen: PBMCs from blood, collected 4 to 6 days after vaccination. The source of these receptors is a man aged 45-65 years who received an inactivated influenza vaccine. CDR3s include the opening cysteine and the closing phenylalanine or tryptophan. The order of the fields is J gene, D gene, V gene, clone size, CDR3 DNA, CDR3 protein. The D gene is left open where the match is weak. Size is stated for part of the rows, as once, few or many counts, or as a class when the clone is expanded.

J: TRBJ2-1
D: .
V: TRBV7-9
size: .
DNA: TGTGCCAGCATCCTGCCCGCCAAGTACAATGAGCAGTTCTTC
CDR3: CASILPAKYNEQFF

J: TRBJ2-7
D: TRBD1
V: TRBV9
size: many
DNA: TGTGCCAGCAGCGGGACAGGGGGTTCCTACGAGCAGTACTTC
CDR3: CASSGTGGSYEQYF

J: TRBJ2-7
D: .
V: TRBV4-1
size: few
DNA: TGCGCCAGCAGCCATTACACGTCTTACGAGCAGTACTTC
CDR3: CASSHYTSYEQYF

J: TRBJ2-2
D: .
V: TRBV15
size: many
DNA: TGTGCCACCAGCAGAGGGGAGAGCACCGGGGAGCTGTTTTTT
CDR3: CATSRGESTGELFF

J: TRBJ2-1
D: .
V: TRBV12-3/TRBV12-4
size: many
DNA: TGTGCCAGCACCGAGGAGGCATCCTACAATGAGCAGTTCTTC
CDR3: CASTEEASYNEQFF

J: TRBJ2-7
D: .
V: TRBV27
size: few
DNA: TGTGCCAGCACCCAGGGGGGTGCGCAGTACTTC
CDR3: CASTQGGAQYF

J: TRBJ2-5
D: TRBD2
V: TRBV6-1
size: .
DNA: TGTGCCAGCAGTGGTACTAGCGTGGAGACCCAGTACTTC
CDR3: CASSGTSVETQYF

J: TRBJ2-7
D: .
V: TRBV4-1
size: many
DNA: TGCGCCAGCAGCCAAGATCAAGTAAGATACTACGAGCAGTACTTC
CDR3: CASSQDQVRYYEQYF

J: TRBJ2-7
D: TRBD2
V: TRBV20-1
size: few
DNA: TGCAGTGCTAGAGATGCTAGCGGGATCTCCTACGAGCAGTACTTC
CDR3: CSARDASGISYEQYF

J: TRBJ2-1
D: TRBD2
V: TRBV20-1
size: .
DNA: TGCAGTGCTAGACCGGGACTAGCGGGTCGCAGCGAGCAGTTCTTC
CDR3: CSARPGLAGRSEQFF

J: TRBJ2-7
D: .
V: TRBV18
size: .
DNA: TGTGCCAGCTCCCGGACAGAAACCTACGAGCAGTACTTC
CDR3: CASSRTETYEQYF

J: TRBJ2-6
D: TRBD1
V: TRBV20-1
size: few
DNA: TGCAGTGCTAGAGATCCGGCAGGGGGCAACTCTGGGGCCAACGTCCTGACTTTC
CDR3: CSARDPAGGNSGANVLTF

J: TRBJ1-5
D: .
V: TRBV6-2/TRBV6-3
size: .
DNA: TGTGCCAGCCAAAGGGGGGAGCAGCCCCAGCATTTT
CDR3: CASQRGEQPQHF

J: TRBJ2-1
D: TRBD2
V: TRBV6-5
size: few
DNA: TGTGCCAGCAGTTACTCTGGGACTAGCTATGTCAATGAGCAGTTCTTC
CDR3: CASSYSGTSYVNEQFF

J: TRBJ1-1
D: .
V: TRBV12-3/TRBV12-4
size: many
DNA: TGTGCCAGCAGTTTAAGAGGGGTTGAAGCTTTCTTT
CDR3: CASSLRGVEAFF

J: TRBJ1-5
D: TRBD1
V: TRBV5-5
size: .
DNA: TGTGCCAGCAGCTTGATCGGACAGGGAAATCAGCCCCAGCATTTT
CDR3: CASSLIGQGNQPQHF

J: TRBJ2-1
D: .
V: TRBV11-2
size: .
DNA: TGTGCCAGCAGCTCCTCTCTCGTGTCGGGCTATGAGCAGTTCTTC
CDR3: CASSSSLVSGYEQFF

J: TRBJ2-7
D: .
V: TRBV18
size: .
DNA: TGTGCCAGCTCGCTAAACGGGGGTTTCAGCAACGAGCAGTACTTC
CDR3: CASSLNGGFSNEQYF

J: TRBJ1-5
D: .
V: TRBV12-3/TRBV12-4
size: few
DNA: TGTGCCAGCAGTTTATCCCTAGGGAGCGCTAGCAATCAGCCCCAGCATTTT
CDR3: CASSLSLGSASNQPQHF

J: TRBJ1-5
D: .
V: TRBV10-3
size: few
DNA: TGTGCCATCAGCGATAGTAAGAAACCCGGTCAGCCCCAGCATTTT
CDR3: CAISDSKKPGQPQHF

J: TRBJ2-2
D: TRBD2
V: TRBV4-2
size: .
DNA: TGTGCCAGCAGCCAAGATCCTAGCGGGAACACCGGGGAGCTGTTTTTT
CDR3: CASSQDPSGNTGELFF

J: TRBJ2-7
D: .
V: TRBV29-1
size: many
DNA: TGCAGCGTTGGGCAGGGTTCCTACGAGCAGTACTTC
CDR3: CSVGQGSYEQYF

J: TRBJ1-1
D: .
V: TRBV20-1
size: few
DNA: TGCAGTGCTAGAGGAGCCCGGGTTGAAGCTTTCTTT
CDR3: CSARGARVEAFF

J: TRBJ2-5
D: .
V: TRBV4-3
size: few
DNA: TGCGCCAGCAGCCAAGCGGTCGATCGGGAAGAGACCCAGTACTTC
CDR3: CASSQAVDREETQYF

J: TRBJ2-4
D: .
V: TRBV12-3/TRBV12-4
size: .
DNA: TGTGCCAGCACCGATTCCCAAAACATTCAGTACTTC
CDR3: CASTDSQNIQYF

J: TRBJ1-1
D: TRBD1
V: TRBV7-9
size: few
DNA: TGTGCCAGCAGCCCTAACAGGGGGAGCACTGAAGCTTTCTTT
CDR3: CASSPNRGSTEAFF

J: TRBJ2-3
D: .
V: TRBV7-2
size: few
DNA: TGTGCCAGCAGCTTAGTGGTAGCTATCGGGGATACGCAGTATTTT
CDR3: CASSLVVAIGDTQYF

J: TRBJ2-3
D: .
V: TRBV20-1
size: few
DNA: TGCAGTGCTAGTGGCATCGGGACAGATACGCAGTATTTT
CDR3: CSASGIGTDTQYF

J: TRBJ2-3
D: .
V: TRBV20-1
size: .
DNA: TGCAGTGTCCTTGGGGAGGTCACAGATACGCAGTATTTT
CDR3: CSVLGEVTDTQYF

J: TRBJ2-7
D: .
V: TRBV28
size: .
DNA: TGTGCCAGCAGTTTTCAAACAGAGTCTAGCGTCTCCTACGAGCAGTACTTC
CDR3: CASSFQTESSVSYEQYF

J: TRBJ2-7
D: TRBD1
V: TRBV6-5
size: many
DNA: TGTGCCAGCAGTTCAGCCGACAGGGGCGGTAACGAGCAGTACTTC
CDR3: CASSSADRGGNEQYF

J: TRBJ2-2
D: .
V: TRBV10-3
size: few
DNA: TGTGCCATAAGGGACGGAGTTTCGAACACCGGGGAGCTGTTTTTT
CDR3: CAIRDGVSNTGELFF

J: TRBJ1-1
D: .
V: TRBV5-6
size: .
DNA: TGTGCCAGCAGCTTTGAAGTTGACACTGAAGCTTTCTTT
CDR3: CASSFEVDTEAFF

J: TRBJ2-1
D: TRBD2
V: TRBV2
size: once
DNA: TGTGCCAGCAGATCCGGCCGGGACAGCCGACTAGCGGGGCCCTACAATGAGCAGTTCTTC
CDR3: CASRSGRDSRLAGPYNEQFF

J: TRBJ2-5
D: .
V: TRBV4-1
size: .
DNA: TGCGCCAGCAACCAAGTCATAACAGATGGACTCCCTTTGAATCGTGAGGAGACCCAGTACTTC
CDR3: CASNQVITDGLPLNREETQYF

J: TRBJ2-7
D: TRBD2
V: TRBV5-6
size: .
DNA: TGTGCCAGCAGCTTGAGACTAGCGGGGGCCGAGTACTTC
CDR3: CASSLRLAGAEYF

J: TRBJ1-4
D: TRBD1
V: TRBV28
size: .
DNA: TGTGCCAGCAGGAGTCCGGGACAGCGGGAAAAACTGTTTTTT
CDR3: CASRSPGQREKLFF

J: TRBJ2-7
D: TRBD2
V: TRBV5-1
size: few
DNA: TGCGCCAGCAGGCAGACTAGCGGGAGCGCCGAGCAGTACTTC
CDR3: CASRQTSGSAEQYF

J: TRBJ1-4
D: .
V: TRBV4-3
size: .
DNA: TGCGCCAGCAGCCCGGACGGGCAGGGCCGAGAAAAACTGTTTTTT
CDR3: CASSPDGQGREKLFF

J: TRBJ2-2
D: .
V: TRBV4-1
size: few
DNA: TGCGCCAGCAGCCCCGGCGGGCGGACCGGGGAGCTGTTTTTT
CDR3: CASSPGGRTGELFF

J: TRBJ2-7
D: TRBD2
V: TRBV7-2
size: few
DNA: TGTGCCAGCAGCTACACCGGGGGGTCCTACGAGCAGTACTTC
CDR3: CASSYTGGSYEQYF

J: TRBJ2-1
D: .
V: TRBV23-1
size: .
DNA: TGCGCCAGCAGTCAATCAACAGCATCCTACAATGAGCAGTTCTTC
CDR3: CASSQSTASYNEQFF

J: TRBJ2-1
D: .
V: TRBV6-2/TRBV6-3
size: .
DNA: TGTGCCAGCAGTCAACAGGGTAGGGGATACAATGAGCAGTTCTTC
CDR3: CASSQQGRGYNEQFF

J: TRBJ1-1
D: .
V: TRBV4-1
size: .
DNA: TGCGCCAGCAGCCGCGGGGCGTCCACTGAAGCTTTCTTT
CDR3: CASSRGASTEAFF